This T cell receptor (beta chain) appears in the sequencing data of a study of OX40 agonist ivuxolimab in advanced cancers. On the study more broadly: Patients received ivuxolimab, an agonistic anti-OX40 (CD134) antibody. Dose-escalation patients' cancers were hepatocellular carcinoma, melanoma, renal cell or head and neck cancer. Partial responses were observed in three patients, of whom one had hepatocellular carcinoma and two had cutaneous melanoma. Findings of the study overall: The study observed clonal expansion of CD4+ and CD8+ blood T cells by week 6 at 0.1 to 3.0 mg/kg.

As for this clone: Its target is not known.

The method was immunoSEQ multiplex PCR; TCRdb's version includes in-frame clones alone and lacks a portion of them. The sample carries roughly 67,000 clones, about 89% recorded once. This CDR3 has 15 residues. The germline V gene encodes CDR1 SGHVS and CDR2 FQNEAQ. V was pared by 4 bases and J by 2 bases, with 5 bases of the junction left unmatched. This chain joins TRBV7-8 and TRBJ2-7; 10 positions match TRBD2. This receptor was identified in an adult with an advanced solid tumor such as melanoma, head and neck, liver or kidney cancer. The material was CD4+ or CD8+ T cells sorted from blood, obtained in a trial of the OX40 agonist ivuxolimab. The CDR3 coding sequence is TGTGCCAGCAGCTCCGGACTAGCGGCGACCTACGAGCAGTACTTC. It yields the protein CASSSGLAATYEQYF.